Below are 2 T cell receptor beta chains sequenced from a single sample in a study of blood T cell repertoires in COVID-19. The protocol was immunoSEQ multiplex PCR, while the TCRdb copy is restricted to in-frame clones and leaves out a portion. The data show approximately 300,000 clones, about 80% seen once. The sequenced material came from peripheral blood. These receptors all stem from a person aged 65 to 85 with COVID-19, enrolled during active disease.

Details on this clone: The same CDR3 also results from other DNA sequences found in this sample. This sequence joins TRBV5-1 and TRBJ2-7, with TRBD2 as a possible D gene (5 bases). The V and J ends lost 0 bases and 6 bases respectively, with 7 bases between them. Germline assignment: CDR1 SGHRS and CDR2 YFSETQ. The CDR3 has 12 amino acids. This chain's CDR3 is CASSLGGSEQYF. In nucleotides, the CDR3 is TGCGCCAGCAGCTTGGGAGGGAGCGAGCAGTACTTC.

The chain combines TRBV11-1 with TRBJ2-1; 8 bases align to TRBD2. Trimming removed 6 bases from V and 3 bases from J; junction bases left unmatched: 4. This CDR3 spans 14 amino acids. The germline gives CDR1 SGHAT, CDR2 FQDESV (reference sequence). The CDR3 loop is CASSTSGLYNEQFF. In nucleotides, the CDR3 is TGTGCCAGCAGTACTAGCGGCCTCTACAATGAGCAGTTCTTC.